A single sample gave rise to the 26 T cell receptor beta chains below, sequenced in a study of T cell repertoires and HLA-DP antigens. These receptors are not linked to any known antigen. The table came from immunoSEQ multiplex PCR; TCRdb's copy has only in-frame clones and leaves some out. The repertoire consists of 85,000 to 90,000 clones, with roughly 86% occurring once and the leading ten covering 1.5% to 2%. Sequences were obtained from CD4+ T cells from PBMCs. Source of these receptors: a man aged 45-65 years in good health and CMV-seronegative.

CDR3 region: CASSHPGQGSTGELFF. The CDR3 bases are TGTGCCAGCAGCCATCCGGGACAGGGTTCCACCGGGGAGCTGTTTTTT. The chain carries TRBV28 and TRBJ2-2; TRBD1 matches at 9 bases. There are 16 residues in the CDR3. Trimming at V came to 6 bases and at J to 4 bases, leaving 9 bases not matched to a gene. CDR1 is MDHEN, CDR2 SYDVKM, per germline.

The chain combines TRBV27 with TRBJ2-3, with D perhaps TRBD2 (6 bases). Trimming shortened V by 10 bases and J by 4 bases, and 21 bases separated the two germline ends. The CDR3 loop spans 15 amino acids. The germline CDR1 and CDR2 sequences are MNHEY and SMNVEV (reference sequence). CDR3 nucleotides: TGTGCCACCCAAAGAGGGGCGGGATACGCAGATACGCAGTATTTT. Its translation is CATQRGAGYADTQYF.

In its sample, this clone was seen a few times. The V and J genes are TRBV10-3 and TRBJ2-7; D is perhaps TRBD2 (5 bases). The CDR3 runs to 13 residues. The germline gives CDR1 ENHRY, CDR2 SYGVKD. This CDR3 is CPLLRRVSYEQYF. The CDR3 coding sequence is TGTCCCTTATTAAGGCGGGTTTCCTACGAGCAGTACTTC.

The V and J genes are TRBV5-1 and TRBJ1-1; TRBD1 might be the D (6 bases). Trimming shortened V by 3 bases and J by 1 base, and 22 bases separated the two germline ends. The CDR3 length is 18 residues. Germline CDR1 SGHRS, CDR2 YFSETQ. The DNA of the CDR3 is TGCGCCAGCAGCTCGGGGCTACAGGGCCCCCAAACGAACACTGAAGCTTTCTTT. It translates to CASSSGLQGPQTNTEAFF.

This chain uses TRBV19 with TRBJ2-7; 8 nucleotides agree with TRBD2. CDR1 and CDR2 from the germline V gene are LNHDA and SQIVND (reference sequence). The CDR3 has 14 amino acids. V shed 6 bases, J shed 6 bases, and the junction held 10 bases outside the gene matches. The CDR3 DNA reads TGTGCCAGTAGGAAAGCGGGAGTTCTAGGCGAGCAGTACTTC. Protein: CASRKAGVLGEQYF. Complete variable domain (other parts from reference TRBV19 and TRBJ2-7): DGGITQSPKYLFRKEGQNVTLSCEQNLNHDAMYWYRQDPGQGLRLIYYSQIVNDFQKGDIAEGYSVSREKKESFPLTVTSAQKNPTAFYLCASRKAGVLGEQYFGPGTRLTVT.

The CDR3: CASSVTSTAYNEQFF. CDR3 nucleotides: TGCGCCAGCAGCGTGACTAGCACCGCCTACAATGAGCAGTTCTTC. The V call is TRBV5-1, the J call TRBJ2-1; TRBD2 aligns across 7 bases. The ends lost 4 bases at V and 2 bases at J; junction bases unmatched: 6. CDR1 SGHRS and CDR2 YFSETQ come from the germline V gene. CDR3 size: 15 residues.

Concerning this clone: One end of the junction is discordant with germline, which a read error may explain. This chain joins TRBV7-7 and TRBJ2-1, with a weak D call TRBD2 (5 bases). Germline lookup yields CDR1 SSHAT and CDR2 FNYEAQ (reference sequence). The CDR3 is 17 residues long. DNA for the CDR3: TGTGCTAGCAGCTCGAAATTCGGGAAGTCCTTTTACAATGAGCAGTTCTTC. This encodes CASSSKFGKSFYNEQFF.

The chain recombines TRBV5-4 with TRBJ2-1; D may be TRBD1 (6 bases). V lost 4 bases and J lost 5, with 13 bases in between. The length of the CDR3 is 14 residues. Germline V CDR1 and CDR2: SGHNT, YYREEE (reference sequence). The CDR3 reads CASSLGAADNEQFF. Written as DNA, the CDR3 is TGTGCCAGCAGCCTGGGGGCTGCAGACAATGAGCAGTTCTTC.

The chain uses TRBV11-3 and TRBJ2-1; possible D gene TRBD1, 6 bases. CDR1 SGHNT and CDR2 YENEEA come from the germline V gene. V was cut by 5 bases and J by 7 bases, with 21 bases left in between. This CDR3 is built from 16 residues. The CDR3 is CASSMSGTTVGNEQFF. CDR3 DNA sequence: TGTGCCAGCAGCATGTCCGGGACAACCGTTGGGAATGAGCAGTTCTTC.

The chain links TRBV5-4 to TRBJ2-2; 8 nucleotides align to TRBD1. Germline CDR1 SGHNT, CDR2 YYREEE (reference sequence). Trimming took 2 bases from V and 5 from J; bases not matched to a gene: 8. This CDR3 region has 16 residues. In DNA form, the CDR3 reads TGTGCCAGCAGCTTACGGACAGGGCTTAGGACCGGGGAGCTGTTTTTT. It translates to CASSLRTGLRTGELFF.

This chain connects TRBV6-5 to TRBJ2-7; a possible D gene is TRBD1 (7 bases). This CDR3 has 13 amino acids. Germline CDR1 is MNHEY and CDR2 is SVGAGI. The ends were cut back, 10 bases at V and 3 bases at J, with 16 bases in the middle. CDR3 protein: CATTRGRGYEQYF. Here the CDR3 DNA reads TGTGCCACAACGAGGGGGCGGGGCTACGAGCAGTACTTC.

There are a few counts of this clone. V and J are TRBV19 and TRBJ1-2, with D possibly being TRBD1 (5 bases). Trimming took 10 bases from V and 8 from J, leaving 17 bases between them. The CDR3 has 12 residues. The V gene's germline CDR1 is LNHDA and CDR2 SQIVND (reference sequence). CDR3 protein: CATTSGSGGYTF. The CDR3, as DNA: TGTGCCACCACCTCAGGGTCGGGAGGCTACACCTTC.

J is TRBJ1-4 and V is TRBV6-1, with no clear D. In germline, CDR1 is MNHNS, CDR2 SASEGT. The CDR3 covers 14 residues. V was cut by 6 bases and J by 0 bases, with 8 bases left in between. The DNA for the CDR3 is TGTGCCAGCAGCGACAAATCAACTAATGAAAAACTGTTTTTT. Translating gives CASSDKSTNEKLFF.

The chain couples TRBV2 to TRBJ1-6; the D is unclear. The CDR3 is made up of 15 amino acids. V was shortened by 3 bases and J by 7 bases, with 13 bases between the two germline ends. Germline loops: CDR1 SNHLY, CDR2 FYNNEI. The CDR3 DNA is TGTGCCAGCAGTGATTGGACTCCGGGGAATTCACCCCTCCACTTT. Translating gives CASSDWTPGNSPLHF.

The rearrangement uses TRBV5-1 and TRBJ2-7; D is unresolved. This CDR3 is 14 amino acids long. Trimming shortened V by 4 bases and J by 0 bases, and 11 bases separated the two germline ends. Germline V lookup: CDR1 SGHRS, CDR2 YFSETQ. CDR3 loop: CASSPDSSSYEQYF. The CDR3 coding sequence is TGCGCCAGCAGCCCCGACTCCAGCTCCTACGAGCAGTACTTC.

This sequence joins TRBV6-1 and TRBJ1-5, with a weak D call TRBD1 (5 bases). The germline V gene encodes CDR1 MNHNS and CDR2 SASEGT. The CDR3 is made up of 15 amino acids. The ends were cut back, 4 bases at V and 3 bases at J, with 13 bases in the middle. For the CDR3, the DNA is TGTGCCAGCAGTGGCGGGGCCGGGGCCAATCAGCCCCAGCATTTT. This codes for CASSGGAGANQPQHF.

CDR3 coding DNA: TGTGCCAGCAGCAACCCGGTAGGCTACGAGCAGTACTTC. Its protein is CASSNPVGYEQYF. The chain uses TRBV11-1 and TRBJ2-7; D gene unclear. Deletions cut 5 bases from V and 3 bases from J, with 11 bases between. The germline V gene has CDR1 SGHAT and CDR2 FQDESV (reference sequence). The CDR3 is made up of 13 amino acids.

This sequence joins TRBV27 and TRBJ1-2, with 8 bases fitting TRBD1. CDR1 and CDR2 (germline): MNHEY, SMNVEV (reference sequence). V shed 5 bases and J 8 bases; nucleotides not matched to a gene: 13. This CDR3 spans 15 amino acids. The CDR3 region is CASSASDRGGGGYTF. The CDR3 DNA reads as TGTGCCAGCAGTGCATCCGACAGGGGAGGTGGGGGCTACACCTTC.

This rearrangement joins TRBV11-2 to TRBJ2-3, with TRBD2 matching over 11 bases. The junction had 4 bases not matched to a gene; V was cut back by 5 bases and J by 9 bases. The CDR3 sequence is 13 residues long. The germline V gene encodes CDR1 SGHAT and CDR2 FQNNGV. CDR3 in DNA: TGTGCCAGCAGCGCCCTAGCGGGAGGCACGCAGTATTTT. Translating it yields CASSALAGGTQYF.

The V gene is TRBV7-6, the J gene TRBJ2-1; unclear D gene. This CDR3 spans 13 amino acids. Germline loops: CDR1 SGHVS, CDR2 FNYEAQ. With 1 base removed from V and 9 bases from J, the gap between germline ends came to 10 bases. CDR3 region: CASSLDLASEQFF. CDR3 DNA sequence: TGTGCCAGCAGCTTAGATTTGGCGAGTGAGCAGTTCTTC.

This chain links TRBV19 with TRBJ2-3; D perhaps matches TRBD1 (6 bases). V was trimmed by 4 bases and J by 2 bases, leaving 13 bases between them. CDR1 LNHDA and CDR2 SQIVND come from the germline V gene (reference sequence). This CDR3 contains 15 residues. CDR3 sequence (DNA): TGTGCCAGTAGTAAGGGGGACACTTCCACAGATACGCAGTATTTT. Protein sequence: CASSKGDTSTDTQYF.

The chain combines TRBV5-1 with TRBJ2-1, with D possibly TRBD1 on 5 matching bases. The germline V gene encodes CDR1 SGHRS and CDR2 YFSETQ. CDR3 length equals 15 residues. V lost 0 bases and J 0 bases, leaving 7 bases between the germline ends. The CDR3 protein is CASSLGQSSYNEQFF. The DNA of the CDR3 is TGCGCCAGCAGCTTGGGACAGAGCTCCTACAATGAGCAGTTCTTC.

The V call is TRBV19, the J call TRBJ2-7; TRBD1 agrees at 7 bases. Germline V lookup: CDR1 LNHDA, CDR2 SQIVND (reference sequence). CDR3 length: 13 residues. Unmatched junction bases numbered 4, after V lost 5 bases and J lost 3 bases. The CDR3 DNA reads as TGTGCCAGTAGTGGGGACAGAAACTACGAGCAGTACTTC. It translates to CASSGDRNYEQYF.

The rearrangement joins TRBV4-1 to TRBJ2-7; unclear D gene. CDR3 length equals 16 residues. The V and J ends lost 0 bases and 4 bases respectively, with 16 bases between them. Germline V gene lookup returns CDR1 MGHRA and CDR2 YSYEKL. The chain's CDR3 is CASSQDMQHSRYEQYF. For the CDR3, the DNA is TGCGCCAGCAGCCAAGATATGCAGCACAGCAGGTACGAGCAGTACTTC.

The J gene is TRBJ2-7, the V gene TRBV11-2; no reliable D call. The length of the CDR3 is 15 residues. Trimming stripped 1 base from V and 6 bases from J, with 16 bases between. Germline V gene lookup returns CDR1 SGHAT and CDR2 FQNNGV. CDR3 in amino acids: CASSLVGLQVTEQYF. DNA for the CDR3: TGTGCCAGCAGCTTAGTAGGTCTTCAGGTCACCGAGCAGTACTTC. The variable domain in full, completed from reference TRBV11-2 and TRBJ2-7, reads EAGVAQSPRYKIIEKRQSVAFWCNPISGHATLYWYQQILGQGPKLLIQFQNNGVVDDSQLPKDRFSAERLKGVDSTLKIQPAKLEDSAVYLCASSLVGLQVTEQYFGPGTRLTVT.

This chain joins TRBV16 and TRBJ1-2, with D possibly TRBD1 on 6 matching bases. The V gene's germline CDR1 is KGHSY and CDR2 FQNENV. Trimming left V 4 bases short and J 3 bases short, with 6 bases between. The CDR3 runs 12 residues. The CDR3 spells CASSRTDYGYTF. CDR3 sequence (DNA): TGTGCCAGCAGCCGGACAGACTATGGCTACACCTTC.